A single sample is the source of the 19 T cell receptor beta chains below, sequenced in a study of blood T cell repertoires in COVID-19. Sequencing was performed with immunoSEQ multiplex PCR; in TCRdb, only in-frame clones are kept and a portion is missing. The sample holds around 500,000 clones, approximately 85% seen once. Sequencing was done on a sample of peripheral blood. The receptors shown here come from a human donor in a cohort sampled during active COVID-19.

In nucleotides, the CDR3 is TGTGCCAGCAGCTCGACGGGGGGAGGATATAGCAATCAGCCCCAGCATTTT. It encodes CASSSTGGGYSNQPQHF. This chain links TRBV28 with TRBJ1-5, with a weak D call TRBD1 (5 bases). There are 17 residues in the CDR3. Between the trimmed V and J ends, which lost 6 bases and 0 bases, there was a span of 18 bases. The germline gives CDR1 MDHEN, CDR2 SYDVKM.

V and J are TRBV5-1 and TRBJ1-5; the D is unclear. V was pared by 0 bases and J by 4 bases, with 8 bases between. Germline V gives CDR1 SGHRS, CDR2 YFSETQ. The CDR3 spans 14 residues. CDR3: CASSLDTGNQPQHF. The CDR3 nucleotides are TGCGCCAGCAGCTTGGATACCGGTAATCAGCCCCAGCATTTT.

The rearrangement links TRBV7-2 to TRBJ2-3, with 10 bases fitting TRBD2. V trimming: 5 bases; J trimming: 1 base; junction bases outside the gene matches: 6. CDR1 and CDR2 (germline): SGHTA, FQGNSA. This CDR3 has 16 residues. CDR3 region: CASSKTGLAGTDTQYF. CDR3 nucleotide sequence: TGTGCCAGCAGCAAGACTGGACTAGCGGGCACAGATACGCAGTATTTT.

V is TRBV19 and J is TRBJ2-5; no firm D call. Germline loops: CDR1 LNHDA, CDR2 SQIVND (reference sequence). The CDR3 covers 13 residues. Between the trimmed V and J ends, which lost 0 bases and 1 base, there was a span of 3 bases. Written as DNA, the CDR3 is TGTGCCAGTAGTATAGACATCCAAGAGACCCAGTACTTC. It is translated as CASSIDIQETQYF. Full variable domain (rest looked up from reference TRBV19 and TRBJ2-5): DGGITQSPKYLFRKEGQNVTLSCEQNLNHDAMYWYRQDPGQGLRLIYYSQIVNDFQKGDIAEGYSVSREKKESFPLTVTSAQKNPTAFYLCASSIDIQETQYFGPGTRLLVL.

V usage is TRBV6-6 and J usage is TRBJ2-2, with D perhaps TRBD1 (5 bases). V gave up 2 bases and J gave up 7 bases, with 14 bases separating them. Germline CDR1 is MNHNY and CDR2 is SVGAGI (reference sequence). CDR3 length: 15 amino acids. The CDR3 nucleotides are TGTGCCAGCAGTTACGGAGACCTCAGGGTCGGGGAGCTGTTTTTT. Translated: CASSYGDLRVGELFF.

V gene TRBV19 combines with J gene TRBJ1-1; the D is unclear. Trimming removed 5 bases at V and 1 base at J, with 17 bases between. The CDR3 covers 16 residues. Germline V gene data show CDR1 as LNHDA and CDR2 as SQIVND (reference sequence). The CDR3 DNA sequence: TGTGCCAGTAGTTTAGGGTGGCGACGGGAGAACACTGAAGCTTTCTTT. This translates into CASSLGWRRENTEAFF.

The chain couples TRBV9 to TRBJ2-7; TRBD1 agrees at 10 bases. With V trimmed by 4 bases and J by 7 bases, 5 bases remained unmatched. The CDR3 runs 13 residues. The germline CDR1 and CDR2 sequences are SGDLS and YYNGEE. The CDR3 here is CASSPGTGEEQYF. The DNA for the CDR3 is TGTGCCAGCAGCCCGGGGACAGGGGAAGAGCAGTACTTC.

This chain uses TRBV5-1 with TRBJ1-6, with a weak D call TRBD1 (5 bases). Trimming took 1 base from V and 10 from J, leaving 12 bases between them. The germline gives CDR1 SGHRS, CDR2 YFSETQ. The CDR3 has 14 residues. The CDR3 loop is CASSLTPSGSPLHF. Written as DNA, the CDR3 is TGCGCCAGCAGCTTGACTCCCTCAGGGTCACCCCTCCACTTT.

The chain recombines TRBV5-4 with TRBJ1-2; D unclear. The V end lost 6 bases, the J end lost 8 bases, and 17 bases lay between the germline ends. From germline, CDR1 is SGHNT and CDR2 YYREEE (reference sequence). The CDR3 loop spans 13 amino acids. Written as DNA, the CDR3 is TGTGCCAGCACCCCCGGCCCTCCGCGGGGCTACACCTTC. This gives the protein CASTPGPPRGYTF.

This clone showed up just once. The chain joins TRBV14 to TRBJ2-3; possible D gene TRBD1, 5 bases. Trimming stripped 0 bases from V and 6 bases from J, with 13 bases between. The length of the CDR3 is 15 residues. CDR1 and CDR2 from the germline V gene are SGHDN and FVKESK. CDR3 sequence: CASSQDPRNRDTQYF. The CDR3 nucleotides read TGTGCCAGCAGCCAAGATCCCCGAAACAGGGATACGCAGTATTTT.

The rearrangement joins TRBV3-1 (or the pseudogene TRBV3-2) to TRBJ2-7, with 10 bases matching TRBD2. V lost 5 bases, J lost 3 bases, and 13 bases stayed unmatched. This CDR3 region has 17 residues. Germline loops: CDR1 LGHDT, CDR2 YNNKEL (reference sequence). In nucleotides, the CDR3 is TGTGCCAGCAGCAACCTTTTTCAACTAGCGGGGAGCTACGAGCAGTACTTC. It translates to CASSNLFQLAGSYEQYF.

This clone was detected once. The rearrangement uses TRBV18 and TRBJ2-1, with D unresolved. The germline V and J ends were trimmed by 5 bases and 5 bases, with 10 bases remaining between them. CDR3 length: 13 residues. Germline V lookup: CDR1 KGHSH, CDR2 LQKENI. The CDR3 coding sequence is TGTGCCAGCTCAGACACACGGAACAATGAGCAGTTCTTC. Translation gives CASSDTRNNEQFF.

In this sample, this clone turned up once. The genes are TRBV9 and TRBJ1-5; D is undetermined. Germline V gene lookup returns CDR1 SGDLS and CDR2 YYNGEE. V was shortened by 0 bases and J by 5 bases, with 12 bases between the two germline ends. CDR3 length: 15 amino acids. CDR3 amino acids: CASSVGGFWDQPQHF. The CDR3 nucleotides read TGTGCCAGCAGCGTAGGAGGGTTTTGGGATCAGCCCCAGCATTTT.

This clone was detected only once. The rearrangement joins TRBV7-3 to TRBJ1-4, with TRBD1 matching 7 bases. Germline loops: CDR1 SGHTA, CDR2 FQGTGA. V trimming: 1 base; J trimming: 5 bases; junction bases outside the gene matches: 10. The CDR3 spans 17 residues. The CDR3, as DNA: TGTGCCAGCAGCTTAAATCCCGTGGCAGGGGGAAATGAAAAACTGTTTTTT. Residues: CASSLNPVAGGNEKLFF.

This chain connects TRBV4-2 to TRBJ2-2, with TRBD2 matching over 9 bases. CDR1 is LGHNA and CDR2 is YNFKEQ in the germline V gene. V shed 4 bases, J shed 5 bases, and the junction held 8 bases outside the gene matches. The CDR3 runs to 16 residues. In DNA, the CDR3 is TGTGCCAGCAGCCGTAGACTAGCGGATAAAACCGGGGAGCTGTTTTTT. Its translation: CASSRRLADKTGELFF.

The chain is built from TRBV5-8 and TRBJ1-1; 10 nucleotides align to TRBD1. Germline assignment: CDR1 SGHTS and CDR2 YDEGEE. V lost 0 bases, J lost 5 bases, and 7 bases stayed unmatched. This CDR3 is built from 16 residues. CDR3 bases: TGTGCCAGCAGCTTGGAGGGACAGGGGTTGAGGACTGAAGCTTTCTTT. It encodes CASSLEGQGLRTEAFF.

DNA of the CDR3: TGTGCCAGCAGCTTAAAACGCGAGGGGGAGCTGTTTTTT. Amino acid sequence: CASSLKREGELFF. The genes are TRBV7-3 and TRBJ2-2; no clear D. The CDR3 has 13 residues. Germline V CDR1 and CDR2: SGHTA, FQGTGA. V lost 1 base to trimming and J lost 8 bases, with 8 bases between them. The variable domain in full, completed from reference TRBV7-3 and TRBJ2-2, reads GAGVSQTPSNKVTEKGKYVELRCDPISGHTALYWYRQSLGQGPEFLIYFQGTGAADDSGLPNDRFFAVRPEGSVSTLKIQRTERGDSAVYLCASSLKREGELFFGEGSRLTVL.

The gene calls are TRBV6-5 and TRBJ2-4, with 8 bases identical to TRBD1. The CDR3 extends over 15 amino acids. Trimming removed 4 bases from V and 3 bases from J; junction bases left unmatched: 5. Per germline, CDR1 MNHEY and CDR2 SVGAGI. CDR3 protein: CASSSRTGFKNIQYF. In DNA, the CDR3 is TGTGCCAGCAGTTCCAGGACAGGGTTCAAAAACATTCAGTACTTC.

The chain couples TRBV9 to TRBJ2-3; D call uncertain. CDR3 length: 13 residues. Germline V gene lookup returns CDR1 SGDLS and CDR2 YYNGEE. Trimming removed 0 bases at V and 6 bases at J, with 8 bases between. The CDR3 nucleotides read TGTGCCAGCAGCGTAGTCTCTCTCGATACGCAGTATTTT. Its translation is CASSVVSLDTQYF. Variable domain in full (rest from reference TRBV9 and TRBJ2-3): DSGVTQTPKHLITATGQRVTLRCSPRSGDLSVYWYQQSLDQGLQFLIQYYNGEERAKGNILERFSAQQFPDLHSELNLSSLELGDSALYFCASSVVSLDTQYFGPGTRLTVL.